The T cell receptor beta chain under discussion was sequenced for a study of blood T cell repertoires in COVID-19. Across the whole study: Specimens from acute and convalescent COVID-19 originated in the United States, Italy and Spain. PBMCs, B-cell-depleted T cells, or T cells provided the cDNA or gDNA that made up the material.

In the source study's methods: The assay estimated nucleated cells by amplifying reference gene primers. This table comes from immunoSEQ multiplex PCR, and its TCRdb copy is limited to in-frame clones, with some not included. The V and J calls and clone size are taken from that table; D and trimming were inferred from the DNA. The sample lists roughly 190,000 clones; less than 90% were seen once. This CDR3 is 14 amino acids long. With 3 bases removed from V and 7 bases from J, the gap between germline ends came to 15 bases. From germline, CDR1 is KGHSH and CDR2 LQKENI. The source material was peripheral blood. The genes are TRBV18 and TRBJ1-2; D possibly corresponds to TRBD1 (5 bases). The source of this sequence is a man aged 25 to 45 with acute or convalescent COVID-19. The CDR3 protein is CASSPIEQGGGYTF. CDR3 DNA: TGTGCCAGCTCACCGATTGAGCAGGGAGGTGGCTACACCTTC. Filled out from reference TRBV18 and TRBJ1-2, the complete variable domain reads NAGVMQNPRHLVRRRGQEARLRCSPMKGHSHVYWYRQLPEEGLKFMVYLQKENIIDESGMPKERFSAEFPKEGPSILRIQQVVRGDSAAYFCASSPIEQGGGYTFGSGTRLTVV.